This T cell receptor beta chain was documented in a study of control samples from healthy donors and cancer patients. The CDR3 is made up of 17 amino acids. Germline-derived CDR1 and CDR2 are SGHKS and YYEKEE (reference sequence). Losses at the gene ends were 0 bases for V and 4 bases for J; bases not matched to a gene: 6. Sequenced by immunoSEQ multiplex PCR; TCRdb stores in-frame clones only, minus some. The sample lists about 140,000 clones; roughly nine tenths were seen once. The sample was blood. This receptor was obtained from a man aged 18-30 years in good health. The chain combines TRBV5-5 with TRBJ2-2; the match to TRBD1 covers 10 bases. The CDR3 loop reads CASSLGPGQGITGELFF. CDR3 in DNA: TGTGCCAGCAGCTTGGGACCGGGACAGGGGATCACCGGGGAGCTGTTTTTT.